This T cell receptor (beta chain) emerged from a study of T cell responses to AZD1222 COVID-19 vaccine. Points from the study as a whole: Nearly half of unique spike-specific TCRs reportedly avoided B.1.351 and B.1.1.7 mutated regions.

For this clone: As yet, its antigen is unknown.

CDR3 size: 15 residues. V was clipped by 0 bases and J by 3 bases, with 6 bases between them. The germline V gene encodes CDR1 MNHNS and CDR2 SASEGT. The repertoire was sequenced with immunoSEQ multiplex PCR; TCRdb's copy has only in-frame clones and lacks some. Altogether under 140,000 clones are present, around 93% being singletons, with the ten largest covering under 10%. The starting material was peripheral blood, obtained on day 0 of AZD1222 vaccination. The genes are TRBV6-1 and TRBJ2-6; D perhaps matches TRBD2 (5 bases). The receptor was derived from an adult in good health. The CDR3 region has the DNA TGTGCCAGCAGTGAAGCGGAGGTTGGGGCCAACGTCCTGACTTTC. It is translated as CASSEAEVGANVLTF.